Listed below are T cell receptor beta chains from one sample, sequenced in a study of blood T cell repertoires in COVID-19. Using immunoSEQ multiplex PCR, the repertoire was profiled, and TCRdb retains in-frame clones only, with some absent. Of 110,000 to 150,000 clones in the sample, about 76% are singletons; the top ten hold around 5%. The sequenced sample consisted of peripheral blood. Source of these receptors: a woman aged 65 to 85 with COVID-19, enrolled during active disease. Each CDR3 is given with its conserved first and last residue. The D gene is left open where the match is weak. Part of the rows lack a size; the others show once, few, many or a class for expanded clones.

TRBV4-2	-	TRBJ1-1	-	TGTGCCAGCAGCCAAGAAAGGGAACGGGAGAACACTGAAGCTTTCTTT	CASSQERERENTEAFF
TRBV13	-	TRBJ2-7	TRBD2	TGTGCCAGCAGCCCCGACCCTAGCGGGGGGGAAACCTACGAGCAGTACTTC	CASSPDPSGGETYEQYF
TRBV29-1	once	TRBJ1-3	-	TGCAGCGTTGGGTTGGGGCAGTCTGGAAACACCATATATTTT	CSVGLGQSGNTIYF
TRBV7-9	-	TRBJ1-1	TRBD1	TGTGCCAGCAGCCGCCAGACAGGGTTGAACACTGAAGCTTTCTTT	CASSRQTGLNTEAFF
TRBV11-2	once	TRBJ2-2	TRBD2	TGTGCCAGCAGCTTAGGTAGGACCGGGACTAGCATGACCGGGGAGCTGTTTTTT	CASSLGRTGTSMTGELFF
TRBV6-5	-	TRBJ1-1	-	TGTGCCAGCAACCCAGGTCCTGGCACTGAAGCTTTCTTT	CASNPGPGTEAFF
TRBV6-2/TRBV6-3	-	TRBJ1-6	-	TGTGCCAGCAGTTACCAGGGATATAGTTCACCCCTCCACTTT	CASSYQGYSSPLHF
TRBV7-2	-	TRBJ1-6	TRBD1	TGTGCCAGCAGCGCCGAAGGACAGGGGATTTCACCCCTCCACTTT	CASSAEGQGISPLHF
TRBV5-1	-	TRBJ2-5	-	TGCGCCAGCAGCTTGGCGGCAGGGGGGCAGGAGACCCAGTACTTC	CASSLAAGGQETQYF
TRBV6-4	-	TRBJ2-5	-	TGTGCCAGCAGCCGGGAACCCGCGGAGACCCAGTACTTC	CASSREPAETQYF
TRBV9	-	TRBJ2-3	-	TGTGCCAGCAGCGCGGGGGGCCCAGCGGCAGATACGCAGTATTTT	CASSAGGPAADTQYF
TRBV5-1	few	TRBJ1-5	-	TGCGCCAGCAGCCCGCAGGGTGCCGGCCAGCCCCAGCATTTT	CASSPQGAGQPQHF
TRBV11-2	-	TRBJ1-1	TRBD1	TGTGCCAGCAGTCTGGACAGGTCTATTGAAGCTTTCTTT	CASSLDRSIEAFF
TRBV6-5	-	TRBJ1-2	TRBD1	TGTGCCAGCAGTTTGAGACAGGGGGTGGAGGGCTACACCTTC	CASSLRQGVEGYTF
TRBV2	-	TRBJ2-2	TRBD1	TGTGCCAGCAGTCCCGGGACAGGGTTGAGCACCGGGGAGCTGTTTTTT	CASSPGTGLSTGELFF
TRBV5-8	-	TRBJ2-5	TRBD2	TGTGCCAGCAGCCCTGGACTAGCGGGGACTACCTACCAAGAGACCCAGTACTTC	CASSPGLAGTTYQETQYF
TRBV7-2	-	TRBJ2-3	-	TGTGCCAGCAGCCGGGCCGGGGCAGATACGCAGTATTTT	CASSRAGADTQYF
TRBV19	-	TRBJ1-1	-	TGTGCCAGCCGCCCCCAGGGGATGGTCGGCACTGAAGCTTTCTTT	CASRPQGMVGTEAFF
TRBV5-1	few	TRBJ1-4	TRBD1	TGCGCCAGCAGCGGGGGACAGGGGATAAATGAAAAACTGTTTTTT	CASSGGQGINEKLFF
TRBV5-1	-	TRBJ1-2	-	TGCGCCAGCAGCACGGACAGATTCTATGGCTACACCTTC	CASSTDRFYGYTF
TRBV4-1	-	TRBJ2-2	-	TGCGCCAGCAGCCAACCGACAGGTTTTTACCCCGGGGAGCTGTTTTTT	CASSQPTGFYPGELFF
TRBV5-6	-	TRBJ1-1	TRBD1	TGTGCCAGCAGCTACAAGCGGGACAGGGGACCCACTGAAGCTTTCTTT	CASSYKRDRGPTEAFF
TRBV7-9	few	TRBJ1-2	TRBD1	TGTGCCAGCAGCTTAACAGGGGTTGGCGGGCCGGGCGGCTACACCTTC	CASSLTGVGGPGGYTF
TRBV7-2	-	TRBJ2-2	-	TGTGCCAGCAGCCCTACGAGCCGCGGAACCGGGGAGCTGTTTTTT	CASSPTSRGTGELFF
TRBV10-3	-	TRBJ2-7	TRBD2	TGTGCCATCAGGATGGGACTAGACGGGGAGCAGTACTTC	CAIRMGLDGEQYF
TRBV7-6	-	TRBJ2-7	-	TGTGCCAGCAGCTTAGCCCGGGCTAGCCACGAGCAGTACTTC	CASSLARASHEQYF
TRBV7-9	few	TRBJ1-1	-	TGTGCCAGCAGCCCGCCTGGGGGGTCGGTTGAAGCTTTCTTT	CASSPPGGSVEAFF
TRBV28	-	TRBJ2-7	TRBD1	TGTGCCAGCAGTCACCGGGACAGGGAGGACGAGCAGTACTTC	CASSHRDREDEQYF
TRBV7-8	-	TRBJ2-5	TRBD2	TGTGCCAGCAGCTTAGTTTCCCCTGCGGGGGGGCCGAGCCAAGAGACCCAGTACTTC	CASSLVSPAGGPSQETQYF
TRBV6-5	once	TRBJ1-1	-	TGTGCCAGCAGTCCTCATAGGGGTACCACTGAAGCTTTCTTT	CASSPHRGTTEAFF
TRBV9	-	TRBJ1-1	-	TGTGCCAGCAGCGAGGGGCCCTACGTGGGGTCTAATGAAGCTTTCTTT	CASSEGPYVGSNEAFF
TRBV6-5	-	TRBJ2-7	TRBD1	TGTGCCAGCATCGAGAGGGCAGGGGGCTTCGAGCAGTACTTC	CASIERAGGFEQYF
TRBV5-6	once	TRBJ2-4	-	TGTGCCAGCAGCTTCTATGCCAGGCTAGCCAAAAACATTCAGTACTTC	CASSFYARLAKNIQYF
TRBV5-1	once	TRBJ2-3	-	TGCGCCAGCAACCTACAGGGTACTAGCACAGATACGCAGTATTTT	CASNLQGTSTDTQYF
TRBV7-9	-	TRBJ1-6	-	TGTGCCAGCAGCCCAACGACAAATTCACCCCTCCACTTT	CASSPTTNSPLHF
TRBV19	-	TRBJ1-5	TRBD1	TGTGCCAGTAGCGGGGGACAGGGGGACAATCAGCCCCAGCATTTT	CASSGGQGDNQPQHF
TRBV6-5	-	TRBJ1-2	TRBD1	TGTGCCAGCAATACCGGGACAGGGGACTGGGATGGCTACACCTTC	CASNTGTGDWDGYTF
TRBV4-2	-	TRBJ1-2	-	TGTGCCAGCAGCCTTGGAGGGTCGGGGGGAGCCTATGGCTACACCTTC	CASSLGGSGGAYGYTF
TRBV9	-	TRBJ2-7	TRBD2	TGTGCCAGCAGCCCTTCCGGGGGGGTGAACGAGCAGTACTTC	CASSPSGGVNEQYF
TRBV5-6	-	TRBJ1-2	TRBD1	TGTGCCAGCAGCTATCTACAGGGGGATTATGGCTACACCTTC	CASSYLQGDYGYTF
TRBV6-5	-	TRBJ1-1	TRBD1	TGTGCCAGCAGTTACCGACAGGGCCGTTTTGAAGCTTTCTTT	CASSYRQGRFEAFF
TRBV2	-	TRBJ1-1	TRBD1	TGTGCCAGCAGGGGGGACAGGGGGGTTGGTGAAGCTTTCTTT	CASRGDRGVGEAFF
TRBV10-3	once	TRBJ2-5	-	TGTGCCATCAGTGAGTCTACAGGTGGAGGGGAGACCCAGTACTTC	CAISESTGGGETQYF
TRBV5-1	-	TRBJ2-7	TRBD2	TGCGCCAGCAGCCCCCGCCCCGGCGGGGGGCGATGGGGCTACGAGCAGTACTTC	CASSPRPGGGRWGYEQYF
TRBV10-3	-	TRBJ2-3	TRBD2	TGTGCCATCAGTGATCCGGGGAGCGGGGGACGGGCAGATACGCAGTATTTT	CAISDPGSGGRADTQYF
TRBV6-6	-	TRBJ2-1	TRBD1	TGTGCCAGCAGTCCCGGGACAGCCTTCTCCTACAATGAGCAGTTCTTC	CASSPGTAFSYNEQFF
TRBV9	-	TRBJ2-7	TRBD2	TGTGCCAGCAGCCGGACTAGCGGGGGGCCGGCCCACGAGCAGTACTTC	CASSRTSGGPAHEQYF
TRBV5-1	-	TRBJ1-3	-	TGCGCCAGCAGCGTGGACGGCTCTGGAAACACCATATATTTT	CASSVDGSGNTIYF
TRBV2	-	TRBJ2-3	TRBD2	TGTGCCAGCAGTGGGGGGCGGGGGGCCAGGACAGATACGCAGTATTTT	CASSGGRGARTDTQYF
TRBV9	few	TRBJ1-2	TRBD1	TGTGCCAGCAGCGAATACCAGGGGGCGAACTATGGCTACACCTTC	CASSEYQGANYGYTF
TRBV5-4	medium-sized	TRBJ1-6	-	TGTGCCAGCAGCTTGAGGAGGGCGGCCAGGGATAATTCACCCCTCCACTTT	CASSLRRAARDNSPLHF
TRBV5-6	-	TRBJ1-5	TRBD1	TGTGCCAGCAGCCTGGGACAGGGGGTCGGGCAGCCCCAGCATTTT	CASSLGQGVGQPQHF